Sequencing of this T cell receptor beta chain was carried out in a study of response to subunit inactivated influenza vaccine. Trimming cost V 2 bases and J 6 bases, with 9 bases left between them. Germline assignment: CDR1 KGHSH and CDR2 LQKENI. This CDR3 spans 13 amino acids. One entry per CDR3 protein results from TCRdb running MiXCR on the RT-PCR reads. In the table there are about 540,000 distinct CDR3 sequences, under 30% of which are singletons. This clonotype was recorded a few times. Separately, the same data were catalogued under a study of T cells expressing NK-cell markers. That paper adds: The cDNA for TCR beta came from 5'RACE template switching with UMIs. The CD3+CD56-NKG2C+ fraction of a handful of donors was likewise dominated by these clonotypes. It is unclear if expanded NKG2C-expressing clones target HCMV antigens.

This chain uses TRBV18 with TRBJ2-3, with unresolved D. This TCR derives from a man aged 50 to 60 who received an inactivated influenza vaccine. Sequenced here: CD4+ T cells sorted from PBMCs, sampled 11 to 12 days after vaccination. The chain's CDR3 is CASSPRQQDTQYF. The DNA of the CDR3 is TGTGCCAGCTCACCAAGGCAACAGGATACGCAGTATTTT.